The sequence of this T cell receptor beta chain was determined in a study of blood T cells in healthy people across ages. Remarks on this clonotype: Its antigen is currently unknown.

Through a sample-barcoded 5' primer and a J-beta primer mix, a second PCR was run for about 6 to 11 cycles. TCRdb used MiXCR to reprocess the 5' RACE reads, holding one entry per CDR3 protein. The data hold about 670,000 distinct CDR3 sequences, with less than 45% observed a single time. Notes on the study in general: Diversity of TCR beta correlated strongly with naive T cell percentage. Donor CMV status, an unknown factor, possibly confounded changes in expanded clonotypes.

CDR3 size: 16 residues. With V trimmed by 5 bases and J by 3 bases, 11 bases remained unmatched. A minimum of 6 micrograms of total RNA was extracted per sample. The source material was blood. This clonotype was sampled from an elderly man in good health. The chain joins TRBV12-3 or TRBV12-4 to TRBJ2-7; TRBD1 matches 9 bases. This chain's CDR3 is CASSGTGTGSFYEQYF. The CDR3 DNA follows: TGTGCCAGCAGTGGAACCGGGACAGGGAGCTTCTACGAGCAGTACTTC.